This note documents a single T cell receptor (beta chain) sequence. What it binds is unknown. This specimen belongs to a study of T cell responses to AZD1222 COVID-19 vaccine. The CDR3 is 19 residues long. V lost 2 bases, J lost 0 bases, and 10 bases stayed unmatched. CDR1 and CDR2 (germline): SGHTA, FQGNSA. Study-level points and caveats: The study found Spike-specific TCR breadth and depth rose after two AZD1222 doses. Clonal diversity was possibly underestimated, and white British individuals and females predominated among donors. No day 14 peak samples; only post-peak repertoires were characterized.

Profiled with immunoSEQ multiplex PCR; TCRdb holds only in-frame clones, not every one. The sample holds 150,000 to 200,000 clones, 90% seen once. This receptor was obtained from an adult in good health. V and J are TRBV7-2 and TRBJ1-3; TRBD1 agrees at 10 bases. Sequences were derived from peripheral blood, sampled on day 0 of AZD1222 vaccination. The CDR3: CASSLPWGRDRGSGNTIYF. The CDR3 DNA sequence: TGTGCCAGCAGCTTACCTTGGGGAAGGGACAGGGGCTCTGGAAACACCATATATTTT.